This entry concerns a single TCR beta chain. Its antigen is still unknown. The method was immunoSEQ multiplex PCR; TCRdb's version includes in-frame clones alone and lacks a portion of them. The sample consists of tens of thousands of clones, about 88% of them appearing once. The ends lost 10 bases at V and 0 bases at J; junction bases unmatched: 8. Germline assignment: CDR1 SEHNR and CDR2 FQNEAQ (reference sequence). There are 16 residues in the CDR3. This specimen belongs to a study of chemoradiotherapy in HPV16-positive cancers. Study in general: Two HPV16-positive patients' cells yielded candidate HPV-specific clones and common motifs. Whole-study results and caveats: The functional HPV-specific definition rests on just a couple of HPV16-positive patients.

This sequence was found in a human donor with HPV-associated anogenital cancer. This material consisted of blood, taken from a patient who underwent chemoradiotherapy. The chain uses TRBV7-9 and TRBJ2-2, with 10 bases fitting TRBD2. DNA of the CDR3: TGTGCCACTAGGCTAGCGGGGGCACCGAACACCGGGGAGCTGTTTTTT. It translates to CATRLAGAPNTGELFF. Full variable domain (rest looked up from reference TRBV7-9 and TRBJ2-2): DTGVSQNPRHKITKRGQNVTFRCDPISEHNRLYWYRQTLGQGPEFLTYFQNEAQLEKSRLLSDRFSAERPKGSFSTLEIQRTEQGDSAMYLCATRLAGAPNTGELFFGEGSRLTVL.